This passage covers 31 T cell receptor beta chains from one sample sequenced in a study of T cells after yellow fever vaccination. TCRdb analysed the 5' RACE reads with MiXCR anew, one entry per CDR3 protein. The data contain about 500,000 distinct CDR3 sequences, about a sixth of them singletons. The starting material was PBMCs, obtained 4 to 5 days after the first yellow fever vaccination. All receptors derive from a young man who received the YFV17D yellow fever vaccine.

This sequence joins TRBV18 and TRBJ2-7; D perhaps matches TRBD2 (6 bases). Trimming left V 6 bases short and J 6 bases short, with 18 bases between. The CDR3 is 14 amino acids. Per the germline V gene, CDR1 is KGHSH and CDR2 is LQKENI. The CDR3, as DNA: TGTGCCAGCTCGCGAAAGGCGGGGCCGGGCGAGCAGTACTTC. Residues: CASSRKAGPGEQYF. Using reference TRBV18 and TRBJ2-7 for the parts outside the CDR3, the full variable domain is NAGVMQNPRHLVRRRGQEARLRCSPMKGHSHVYWYRQLPEEGLKFMVYLQKENIIDESGMPKERFSAEFPKEGPSILRIQQVVRGDSAAYFCASSRKAGPGEQYFGPGTRLTVT.

The chain links TRBV5-6 to TRBJ2-7, with TRBD2 as a possible D gene (5 bases). There are 15 residues in the CDR3. Trimming removed 0 bases from V and 0 bases from J, with 10 bases in between. Germline lookup yields CDR1 SGHDT and CDR2 YYEEEE. The CDR3: CASSLDPTSSYEQYV. DNA for the CDR3: TGTGCCAGCAGCTTGGATCCCACTAGCTCCTACGAGCAGTACGTC.

This clonotype was counted a few times. The chain links TRBV11-2 to TRBJ2-3, with D possibly TRBD2 on 6 matching bases. The germline V gene encodes CDR1 SGHAT and CDR2 FQNNGV. This CDR3 spans 19 amino acids. Trimming left V 2 bases short and J 6 bases short, with 27 bases between. CDR3 coding DNA: TGTGCCAGCAGCTTATTCGGCCCCGTAGTGGCGGGGCGCCATGATACGCAGTATTTT. Its protein product is CASSLFGPVVAGRHDTQYF.

The chain combines TRBV2 with TRBJ2-1; the D is unclear. CDR1 and CDR2 (germline): SNHLY, FYNNEI. V lost 7 bases to trimming and J lost 0 bases, with 10 bases between them. This CDR3 is 14 amino acids long. The CDR3 region has the DNA TGTGCCAGCACAGAACAGAGCTCCTACAATGAGCAGTTCTTC. Translating gives CASTEQSSYNEQFF.

J is TRBJ2-5 and V is TRBV5-1, with 8 bases matching TRBD1. The CDR3 is made up of 16 amino acids. CDR1 and CDR2 from the germline V gene are SGHRS and YFSETQ. The V and J ends lost 4 bases and 5 bases, in that order; junction bases with no gene match: 13. The CDR3 loop is CASSPPPGQVLETQYF. The CDR3 DNA follows: TGCGCCAGCAGCCCTCCCCCGGGACAGGTCTTGGAGACCCAGTACTTC.

This clonotype was seen only a few times. The chain links TRBV18 to TRBJ2-5; D ambiguous. The V end lost 5 bases, the J end lost 0 bases, and 7 bases lay between the germline ends. Per the germline V gene, CDR1 is KGHSH and CDR2 is LQKENI. There are 13 residues in the CDR3. The chain's CDR3 is CASSSSYQETQYF. DNA of the CDR3: TGTGCCAGCTCATCGTCGTACCAAGAGACCCAGTACTTC.

The chain links TRBV10-3 to TRBJ1-3; possibly TRBD1 for D (6 bases). Trimming took off 0 bases at V and 4 bases at J, with 10 bases between the two ends. The CDR3 runs 15 residues. CDR1 is ENHRY and CDR2 is SYGVKD in the germline V gene. CDR3 sequence reads: CAISESRGHGNTIYF. As DNA, the CDR3 is TGTGCCATCAGTGAGTCGCGGGGGCACGGAAACACCATATATTTT.

This sequence joins TRBV7-6 and TRBJ2-1; D not certain. The germline gives CDR1 SGHVS, CDR2 FNYEAQ. Deletions cut 3 bases from V and 2 bases from J, with 5 bases between. The CDR3 sequence is 13 residues long. The CDR3 DNA follows: TGTGCCAGCAGCTTTAGAGCCTACAATGAGCAGTTCTTC. Amino acids: CASSFRAYNEQFF.

The V gene is TRBV30, the J gene TRBJ2-7, with D perhaps being TRBD1 or TRBD2 (5 bases each). Trimming left V 1 base short and J 10 bases short, with 14 bases between. The CDR3 consists of 12 residues. Germline-derived CDR1 and CDR2 are GTSNPN and SVGIG (reference sequence). In DNA form, the CDR3 reads TGTGCCTGGAGTGGGCCCGGGACCCGACAGTACTTC. Amino acid sequence: CAWSGPGTRQYF.

Note on this clonotype: The junction differs from germline at one of its ends, possibly a read error. The V and J genes are TRBV4-3 and TRBJ1-5; tentative D call: TRBD1 (5 bases). Per the germline V gene, CDR1 is LGHNA and CDR2 is YSLEER. This CDR3 has 14 residues. CDR3 sequence reads: CASSKDIGAQPQHF. The CDR3 nucleotides read TGCGCCAGCAGCAAAGATATTGGGGCTCAGCCCCAGCATTTT.

A few counts support this clonotype. The gene calls are TRBV5-1 and TRBJ2-1, with TRBD2 matching over 16 bases. V trimming: 9 bases; J trimming: 7 bases; junction bases outside the gene matches: 7. The CDR3 extends over 15 amino acids. Germline-derived CDR1 and CDR2 are SGHRS and YFSETQ. As DNA, the CDR3 is TGCGCCACCACCGAGGGACTAGCGGGGGGGAATGAGCAGTTCTTC. It encodes CATTEGLAGGNEQFF.

The chain links TRBV10-3 to TRBJ2-4, with 10 bases fitting TRBD1. Germline lookup yields CDR1 ENHRY and CDR2 SYGVKD. The J segment lost 8 bases and the V segment lost 3 bases, leaving 7 bases of the junction unmatched. The CDR3 spans 15 residues. The DNA for the CDR3 is TGTGCCATCAGTGACCGACAGGGGGCAGGGGACATTCAGTACTTC. Protein: CAISDRQGAGDIQYF.

The chain carries TRBV5-1 and TRBJ2-7; the D gene is possibly TRBD1 (5 bases). The CDR3 length is 13 residues. V was pared by 2 bases and J by 6 bases, with 12 bases between. Germline V CDR1 and CDR2: SGHRS, YFSETQ. The CDR3, as DNA: TGCGCCAGCAGCTTTAAGCAGGGTTCCGAGCAGTACGTC. Translation: CASSFKQGSEQYV.

Concerning this clonotype itself: One base away lies a much larger clone, so this may be a sequencing read error. The J gene is TRBJ1-2, the V gene TRBV5-1; D gene ambiguous. Germline CDR1 is SGHRS and CDR2 is YFSETQ. The CDR3 totals 14 residues. The CDR3 protein is CASGLAWESYGYTF. The CDR3 nucleotides are TGCGCCAGCGGCTTGGCGTGGGAATCCTATGGCTACACCTTC.

This clonotype was detected only once. V usage is TRBV5-1 and J usage is TRBJ1-4; D remains ambiguous. The V gene lost 4 bases and the J gene lost 0 bases, with 13 bases spanning the gap. This CDR3 has 16 amino acids. Looked up from germline, CDR1 is SGHRS and CDR2 is YFSETQ. The CDR3 spells CASSPLGPATNEKLFF. The CDR3 region has the DNA TGCGCCAGCAGCCCACTAGGGCCCGCAACTAATGAAAAACTGTTTTTT.

V gene TRBV10-3 combines with J gene TRBJ1-2; possibly TRBD1 for D (5 bases). This CDR3 contains 13 residues. Germline V CDR1 and CDR2: ENHRY, SYGVKD. The V end lost 7 bases, the J end lost 0 bases, and 9 bases lay between the germline ends. The CDR3 DNA sequence: TGTGCCATCACCTCGACAGCTAACTATGGCTACACCTTC. Translation gives CAITSTANYGYTF.

This chain connects TRBV12-3 or TRBV12-4 to TRBJ2-5, with D uncertain. Trimming removed 5 bases at V and 7 bases at J, with 17 bases between. This CDR3 has 14 amino acids. Here the CDR3 DNA reads TGTGCCAGCAGTCTCGACTCTTCGTTTGGGACCCAGTACTTC. The encoded protein is CASSLDSSFGTQYF.

This clonotype has a handful of counts. The chain is built from TRBV12-3 or TRBV12-4 and TRBJ2-3, with D possibly matching TRBD1 (6 bases). This CDR3 spans 16 amino acids. V shed 5 bases and J shed 8 bases, with 23 bases lying between them. The CDR3: CASSPTGTRGRVTQYF. The CDR3 DNA is TGTGCCAGCAGTCCCACGGGGACACGCGGCCGGGTTACGCAGTATTTT.

V gene TRBV11-3 combines with J gene TRBJ2-5; D perhaps matches TRBD2 (6 bases). The germline V gene has CDR1 SGHNT and CDR2 YENEEA. V lost 2 bases and J 2 bases, leaving 15 bases between the germline ends. The CDR3 is 16 residues long. Here the CDR3 reads CASSLYTGESQETQYF. The CDR3 nucleotides read TGTGCCAGCAGCTTATATACGGGGGAGTCTCAAGAGACCCAGTACTTC.

The chain uses TRBV30 and TRBJ1-5; the match to TRBD1 covers 7 bases. Per the germline V gene, CDR1 is GTSNPN and CDR2 is SVGIG (reference sequence). This CDR3 is 17 amino acids long. V shed 2 bases, J shed 3 bases, and the junction held 13 bases outside the gene matches. The CDR3 nucleotides are TGTGCCTGGAGTCGCCACAGGGGTGAATTCATCAATCAGCCCCAGCATTTT. Translating gives CAWSRHRGEFINQPQHF.

The table lists this clonotype with a few counts. The chain is built from TRBV11-2 and TRBJ2-1, with 11 nucleotides matching TRBD2. CDR3 length: 16 amino acids. Trimming took 4 bases from V and 4 from J; bases not matched to a gene: 6. The V gene's germline CDR1 is SGHAT and CDR2 FQNNGV. The CDR3 sequence: CASSSTSGVLYNEQFF. CDR3 bases: TGTGCCAGCAGCTCGACTAGCGGGGTGCTGTACAATGAGCAGTTCTTC.

The V and J genes are TRBV10-3 and TRBJ1-3, with 10 bases that match TRBD1. From germline, CDR1 is ENHRY and CDR2 SYGVKD. CDR3 length equals 13 residues. After removal of 7 bases from V and 7 bases from J, the junction contained 4 bases not matched to a gene. The CDR3 DNA is TGTGCCATCACTCCGGGACAGGGGAACACCATATATTTT. This sequence encodes CAITPGQGNTIYF.

The V gene is TRBV7-9, the J gene TRBJ1-1; perhaps TRBD1 as D (5 bases). The germline V and J ends were trimmed by 2 bases and 0 bases, with 10 bases remaining between them. Germline CDR1 SEHNR, CDR2 FQNEAQ (reference sequence). The CDR3 is made up of 15 amino acids. Here the CDR3 DNA reads TGTGCCAGCAGCTTATGGGGGGGATTGAACACTGAAGCTTTCTTT. Its protein is CASSLWGGLNTEAFF.

Ten or more counts support this clonotype. This chain joins TRBV3-1 and TRBJ2-2; 7 nucleotides agree with TRBD2. J was trimmed by 3 bases and V by 7 bases; bases with no gene match: 14. The CDR3 consists of 17 residues. CDR1 is LGHDT and CDR2 is YNNKEL in the germline V gene (reference sequence). The CDR3 DNA reads as TGTGCCAGCACTCCCAACGCCGGGGGGTTCGACACCGGGGAGCTGTTTTTT. Translating gives CASTPNAGGFDTGELFF.

This clonotype appeared a few times. The chain is built from TRBV11-2 and TRBJ2-3; unclear D gene. Germline CDR1 reads SGHAT; CDR2 reads FQNNGV. V dropped 6 bases and J dropped 3 bases, with 19 bases sitting between them. This CDR3 is 16 amino acids long. CDR3 in amino acids: CASSLMIGLTTDTQYF. The CDR3 DNA is TGTGCCAGCAGTCTAATGATCGGGTTAACTACAGATACGCAGTATTTT.

The V call is TRBV29-1, the J call TRBJ1-2, with D possibly being TRBD1 (5 bases). This CDR3 region has 18 residues. Germline values: CDR1 SQVTM, CDR2 ANQGSEA. V shed 0 bases and J shed 0 bases, with 20 bases lying between them. Written as DNA, the CDR3 is TGCAGCGTTGAAGATCCACTACAGGTCCTTGGGGCTAACTATGGCTACACCTTC. Translated: CSVEDPLQVLGANYGYTF.

The chain recombines TRBV4-3 with TRBJ1-2, with D possibly being TRBD1 (6 bases). Germline loops: CDR1 LGHNA, CDR2 YSLEER. Trimming removed 0 bases at V and 7 bases at J, with 9 bases between. The CDR3 consists of 13 residues. This CDR3 reads CASSQEEGVGYTF. CDR3 sequence (DNA): TGCGCCAGCAGCCAAGAAGAGGGGGTTGGCTACACCTTC.

The chain links TRBV7-2 to TRBJ1-2; D perhaps matches TRBD1 (5 bases). V was pared by 7 bases and J by 0 bases, with 12 bases between. Germline CDR1 and CDR2: SGHTA and FQGNSA. The CDR3 has 14 amino acids. As DNA, the CDR3 is TGTGCCAGCAAGACAGATTATCCTAACTATGGCTACACCTTC. Translation: CASKTDYPNYGYTF.

This clonotype has only a few counts. V is TRBV2 and J is TRBJ2-3; tentative D call: TRBD1 (5 bases). Looked up from germline, CDR1 is SNHLY and CDR2 is FYNNEI. The CDR3 extends over 14 amino acids. With 7 bases removed from V and 4 bases from J, the gap between germline ends came to 15 bases. The CDR3 spells CASTKGLEADTQYF. CDR3 coding DNA: TGTGCCAGCACAAAGGGGCTAGAAGCAGATACGCAGTATTTT.

The gene calls are TRBV20-1 and TRBJ2-1; 7 nucleotides line up with TRBD2. In germline, CDR1 is DFQATT, CDR2 SNEGSKA (reference sequence). V shed 1 base, J shed 9 bases, and the junction held 12 bases outside the gene matches. This CDR3 has 15 amino acids. Here the CDR3 DNA reads TGCAGTGCTAGAGGGGGGGGGAAAGGGGCGGCTGAGCAGTTCTTC. Amino acid sequence: CSARGGGKGAAEQFF.

The CDR3 sequence: CASSFPLTSGVNNEQFF. CDR3 coding DNA: TGTGCCAGCAGTTTTCCCCTAACTAGCGGGGTAAACAATGAGCAGTTCTTC. The gene calls are TRBV12-3 or TRBV12-4 and TRBJ2-1; 10 positions match TRBD2. The CDR3 has 17 residues. J was trimmed by 5 bases and V by 3 bases; bases with no gene match: 10.